This TCR beta chain was observed in a study of T cells expressing NK-cell markers. CDR1 is SGHRS, CDR2 YFSETQ, per germline. The CDR3 totals 16 residues. TCRdb reanalyzed the 5' RACE reads and collapses them to one entry per CDR3 protein, without DNA. This sample contains over 150,000 distinct CDR3 sequences. Sequencing was done on a sample of blood T cells: a sorted CD56 or NKG2C T cell subset, CD4+ or CD8+ T cells, or bulk PBMC T cells (not recorded which). The receptor's source is a man aged 18-70 years in good health. This sequence joins TRBV5-1 and TRBJ2-3; TCRdb's D gene call, TRBD1, goes unchecked for lack of DNA. CDR3: CASSFFGGGFTDTQYF.